This T cell receptor (beta chain) derives from a study of cytomegalovirus exposure and HLA in healthy donors. Broader study findings: Published work reported that the classifier diagnosed cytomegalovirus status with high specificity and sensitivity. In a later analysis, parvovirus B19, influenza, CMV and Epstein-Barr virus appeared linked to several top co-occurrence clusters.

The CDR3 loop spans 18 amino acids. Only a few counts were recorded for this clone. No antigen is known for it. Primers for the PCR totalled 60 Vbeta and 13 Jbeta. As processed by the authors: About 10 million of some 80 million unique TCR beta chains were shared, per a later count. Data came from immunoSEQ multiplex PCR; TCRdb stores just in-frame clones and leaves some out. V, J and clone size were drawn from that table, and D and trimming were deduced from the DNA. The sample has around 170,000 clones; 65% to 80% are singletons. This chain joins TRBV12-2 and TRBJ1-1; the table's D call of TRBD1 was not tested on the DNA. TRBV12-2 is flagged as a pseudogene. Input material: PBMCs. This receptor was taken from a woman aged 25 to 39 in good health and CMV-seropositive. Here the CDR3 DNA reads TGTGCAAGTCGCTGTATGGGTTTCAGGGGGCCAAATAACACTGAAGCTTTCTTT. This gives the protein CASRCMGFRGPNNTEAFF.